One sample yielded the 10 T cell receptor beta chains listed below, sequenced in a study of identical twins. TCRdb re-derived calls from the 5' RACE reads in MiXCR, one entry per CDR3 protein. The sample shows hundreds of thousands of distinct CDR3 sequences, under 9% of them seen only once. This sample was shared with a second study, whose subject was yellow fever vaccine responses in identical twins.

Sequenced: PBMCs. All receptors derive from a woman in her late teens or twenties in good health.

CDR3 residues: CASSSGRYRSYEQYF. Written as DNA, the CDR3 is TGCGCCAGCAGCTCTGGGCGGTACAGATCCTACGAGCAGTACTTC. The rearrangement links TRBV5-1 to TRBJ2-7; no definite D call. V dropped 3 bases and J dropped 1 base, with 14 bases sitting between them. Germline loops: CDR1 SGHRS, CDR2 YFSETQ. The length of the CDR3 is 15 residues. Full variable domain (rest looked up from reference TRBV5-1 and TRBJ2-7): KAGVTQTPRYLIKTRGQQVTLSCSPISGHRSVSWYQQTPGQGLQFLFEYFSETQRNKGNFPGRFSGRQFSNSRSEMNVSTLELGDSALYLCASSSGRYRSYEQYFGPGTRLTVT.

The gene calls are TRBV4-3 and TRBJ2-3; maybe TRBD2 (6 bases). Germline CDR1 is LGHNA and CDR2 is YSLEER. V lost 0 bases and J 8 bases, leaving 15 bases between the germline ends. This CDR3 is 15 amino acids long. CDR3 in DNA: TGCGCCAGCAGCCAAGATCGAACGGGACTCGCTACGCAGTATTTT. This encodes CASSQDRTGLATQYF.

V gene TRBV7-2 combines with J gene TRBJ2-7, with 9 bases identical to TRBD1. The CDR3 is 13 amino acids. V trimming: 5 bases; J trimming: 6 bases; junction bases outside the gene matches: 5. From germline, CDR1 is SGHTA and CDR2 FQGNSA. CDR3 nucleotide sequence: TGTGCCAGCAGCGGACGGACAGGGGTCGAGCAGTACTTC. Protein product: CASSGRTGVEQYF.

This clonotype was detected a few times. CDR3 in amino acids: CASSYSGVDTQYF. As DNA, the CDR3 is TGTGCCAGCAGTTACTCGGGGGTTGATACGCAGTATTTT. The chain recombines TRBV6-6 with TRBJ2-3; D is tentatively TRBD1 or TRBD2 (5 bases each). Trimming cost V 0 bases and J 6 bases, with 7 bases left between them. Germline CDR1 is MNHNY and CDR2 is SVGAGI (reference sequence). There are 13 residues in the CDR3.

The gene calls are TRBV7-9 and TRBJ2-7; D gene ambiguous. The CDR3 is 16 residues long. Germline CDR1 reads SEHNR; CDR2 reads FQNEAQ (reference sequence). V lost 5 bases to trimming and J lost 1 base, with 18 bases between them. CDR3 residues: CASSTSLEQDSYEQYF. The CDR3, as DNA: TGTGCCAGCAGCACATCCTTAGAGCAGGATTCCTACGAGCAGTACTTC.

This clonotype was counted only a few times. The chain couples TRBV2 to TRBJ2-3; TRBD2 is a possible D gene (6 bases). Germline values: CDR1 SNHLY, CDR2 FYNNEI. CDR3 length: 14 residues. V lost 7 bases to trimming and J lost 4 bases, with 15 bases between them. The CDR3 region is CASMNRGSADTQYF. The DNA of the CDR3 is TGTGCCAGCATGAATCGGGGGTCGGCAGATACGCAGTATTTT.

This chain's CDR3 is CSASPTSGSYNEQFF. DNA of the CDR3: TGCAGTGCTAGCCCTACTAGCGGGAGTTACAATGAGCAGTTCTTC. This rearrangement joins TRBV20-1 to TRBJ2-1, with 11 bases lining up with TRBD2. CDR3 length: 15 amino acids. Germline trimming cut 3 bases from V and 4 bases from J; bases unmatched to any gene: 5. Per the germline V gene, CDR1 is DFQATT and CDR2 is SNEGSKA (reference sequence).

There are a few counts of this clonotype. This sequence joins TRBV29-1 and TRBJ2-7; 8 bases are a match to TRBD1. Germline CDR1 is SQVTM and CDR2 is ANQGSEA. Trimming removed 3 bases from V and 3 bases from J; junction bases left unmatched: 7. The CDR3 consists of 14 residues. CDR3: CSVDRDRRIYEQYF. The CDR3 bases are TGCAGCGTTGATCGGGACAGGAGGATCTACGAGCAGTACTTC.

The chain is built from TRBV5-1 and TRBJ2-5, with TRBD1 identical over 9 bases. With V trimmed by 0 bases and J by 7 bases, 1 base remained unmatched. The CDR3 sequence is 13 residues long. Germline CDR1 and CDR2: SGHRS and YFSETQ. CDR3 bases: TGCGCCAGCAGCTTGGCGACAGGGGGGACCCAGTACTTC. It specifies CASSLATGGTQYF.

The chain is built from TRBV12-3 or TRBV12-4 and TRBJ2-5; maybe TRBD1 (5 bases). V dropped 5 bases and J dropped 5 bases, with 15 bases sitting between them. CDR3 length equals 14 residues. CDR3 protein: CASSLRGPGETQYF. The CDR3 DNA sequence: TGTGCCAGCAGTCTTAGGGGTCCCGGCGAGACCCAGTACTTC.